The source of this TCR beta chain is a study of graft-versus-host responses after intestinal transplantation. On the study more broadly: Recipients were given multivisceral, liver-intestinal, or isolated intestinal transplants. Once they had received anti-thymocyte globulin induction, all recipients took tacrolimus and steroids for about 3 years.

Study conclusions and caveats: GvH clonotypes were identified within recipient marrow, with a subset emerging first in ileum or blood. Peak circulating GvH clone levels were associated with early post-transplant HvG declines.

Germline lookup yields CDR1 MNHEY and CDR2 SVGAGI. The CDR3 sequence is 14 residues long. The V end lost 5 bases, the J end lost 2 bases, and 13 bases lay between the germline ends. Turning to this clone: Its antigen remains unknown.

TCRdb's table, derived via immunoSEQ multiplex PCR, lists solely in-frame clones and lacks some. The table has tens of thousands of clones, roughly 80% seen once; the top ten hold approximately 1.2%. The sequencing here drew on PBMCs, taken approximately four weeks after intestinal transplant. The V gene is TRBV6-5, the J gene TRBJ2-7; D gene unclear. The TCR sequence derives from a human patient who received an intestinal transplant, so some T cells may come from the graft donor. The CDR3, as DNA: TGTGCCAGCAGTCGCCCCGGGCCAGCCTACGAGCAGTACTTC. Translating it yields CASSRPGPAYEQYF.